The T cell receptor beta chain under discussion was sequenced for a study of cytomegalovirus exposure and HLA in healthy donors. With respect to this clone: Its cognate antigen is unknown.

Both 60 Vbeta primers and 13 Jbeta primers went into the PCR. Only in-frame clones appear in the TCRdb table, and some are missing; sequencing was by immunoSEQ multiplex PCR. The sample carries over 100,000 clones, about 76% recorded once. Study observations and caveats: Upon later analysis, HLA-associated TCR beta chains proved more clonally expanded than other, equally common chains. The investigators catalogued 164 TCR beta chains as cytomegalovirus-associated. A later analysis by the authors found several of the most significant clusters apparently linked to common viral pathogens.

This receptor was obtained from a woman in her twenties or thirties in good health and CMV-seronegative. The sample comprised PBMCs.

The CDR3 sequence is CAWRRDSGELFF. CDR3 bases: TGTGCCTGGAGGAGGGACTCCGGGGAGCTGTTTTTT. The J gene is TRBJ2-2, the V gene TRBV30; a possible D gene is TRBD2 (6 bases). Germline assignment: CDR1 GTSNPN and CDR2 SVGIG (reference sequence). This CDR3 contains 12 residues. V was pared by 3 bases and J by 6 bases, with 8 bases between.